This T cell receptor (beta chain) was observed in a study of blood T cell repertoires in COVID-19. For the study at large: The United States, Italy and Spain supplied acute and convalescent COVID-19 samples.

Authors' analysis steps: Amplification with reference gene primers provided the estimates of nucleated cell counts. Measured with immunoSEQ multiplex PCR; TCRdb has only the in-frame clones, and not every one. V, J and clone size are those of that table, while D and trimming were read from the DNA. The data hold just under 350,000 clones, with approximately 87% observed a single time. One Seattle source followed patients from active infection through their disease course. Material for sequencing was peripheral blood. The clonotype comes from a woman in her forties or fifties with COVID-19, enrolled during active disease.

The CDR3 loop is CASSYRVTGELFF. Here the CDR3 DNA reads TGTGCCAGCAGTTACAGGGTCACCGGGGAGCTGTTTTTT. The chain carries TRBV27 and TRBJ2-2; D is perhaps TRBD1 (6 bases). The V end was cut by 4 bases, the J end by 4 bases, with 7 bases between. The CDR3 runs 13 residues. The germline V gene has CDR1 MNHEY and CDR2 SMNVEV (reference sequence).